This record looks at one T cell receptor (beta chain) sequence and its context. Its specificity is unknown. The source of the sample is a study of beta chain features in type 1 diabetes. CDR3 length: 12 residues. The ends lost 5 bases at V and 6 bases at J; junction bases unmatched: 3. The V gene's germline CDR1 is LNHDA and CDR2 SQIVND (reference sequence). Study outcomes and limitations: Diminished insertions and augmented deletions at VDJ junctions characterized type 1 diabetes patients. Sequencing of cDNA might inflate the share of cells that strongly express TCR.

Purity exceeding 98% was reached by all sorted populations. Expressed TCRB transcripts got sequenced, as all isolated RNA was reverse transcribed. Average reads for naive, central memory and regulatory T cell samples were about 3.57 million. The assay was immunoSEQ multiplex PCR, and TCRdb's table has in-frame clones only and misses some. The table records about 620,000 clones, around 16% of them present only once. The source is a man in his late teens or twenties in good health. Sequenced input: naive CD4+ T cells from blood. This sequence joins TRBV19 and TRBJ2-7, with TRBD1 matching over 8 bases. This CDR3 is CASSPGGGEQYF. CDR3 nucleotide sequence: TGTGCCAGTAGTCCAGGGGGCGGCGAGCAGTACTTC.